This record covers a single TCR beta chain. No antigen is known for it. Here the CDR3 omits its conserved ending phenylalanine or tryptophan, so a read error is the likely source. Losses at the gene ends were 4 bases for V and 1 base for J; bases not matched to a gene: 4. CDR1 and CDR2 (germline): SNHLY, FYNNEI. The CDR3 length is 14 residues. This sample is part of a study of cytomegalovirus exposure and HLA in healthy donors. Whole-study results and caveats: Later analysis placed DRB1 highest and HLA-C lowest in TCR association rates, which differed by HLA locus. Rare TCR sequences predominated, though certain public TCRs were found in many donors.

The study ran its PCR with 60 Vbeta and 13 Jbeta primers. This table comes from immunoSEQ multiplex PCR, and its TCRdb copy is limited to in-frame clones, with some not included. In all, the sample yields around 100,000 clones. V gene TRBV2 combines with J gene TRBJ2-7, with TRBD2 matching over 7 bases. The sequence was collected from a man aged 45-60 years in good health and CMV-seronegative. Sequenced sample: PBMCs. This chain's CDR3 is CASSAGRASYEQYL. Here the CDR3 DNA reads TGTGCCAGCAGTGCGGGGAGGGCGTCCTACGAGCAGTACCTC.